The rows below give T cell receptor beta chains drawn from one sample of a study of blood T cells in healthy people across ages. TCRdb re-called the 5' RACE reads with MiXCR, one entry per CDR3 protein. The data show about 900,000 distinct CDR3 sequences, with under 50% seen just once and roughly 13% held by the top ten. The sequenced material came from blood. The receptor source for this set is a man under 40 in good health. Both conserved end residues are part of each CDR3. D genes are given only for firm matches. Part of the rows lack a size; the others show once, few, many or a class for expanded clones.

clone_size: -; v_call: TRBV29-1; j_call: TRBJ2-1; d_call: TRBD1; cdr3_nt: TGCAGCGTTGCTCTCGACGACAGGGCCTACAATGAGCAGTTCTTC; cdr3_aa: CSVALDDRAYNEQFF
clone_size: -; v_call: TRBV20-1; j_call: TRBJ1-5; d_call: -; cdr3_nt: TGCAGTGCTAGAGATCTCGGGGGTGCAAATCAGCCCCAGCATTTT; cdr3_aa: CSARDLGGANQPQHF
clone_size: many; v_call: TRBV7-8; j_call: TRBJ2-1; d_call: TRBD2; cdr3_nt: TGTGCCAGCAGCTTAGTGGGGGGGGACAATGAGCAGTTCTTC; cdr3_aa: CASSLVGGDNEQFF
clone_size: -; v_call: TRBV6-1; j_call: TRBJ2-3; d_call: TRBD2; cdr3_nt: TGTGCCAGCAGTCCCACAGGGGGACTAGCGGGAAACACAGATACGCAGTATTTT; cdr3_aa: CASSPTGGLAGNTDTQYF
clone_size: -; v_call: TRBV29-1; j_call: TRBJ2-5; d_call: TRBD2; cdr3_nt: TGCAGCGTTGAACCTAGCGGGGGAACATACCAAGAGACCCAGTACTTC; cdr3_aa: CSVEPSGGTYQETQYF
clone_size: -; v_call: TRBV2; j_call: TRBJ2-5; d_call: -; cdr3_nt: TGTGCCAGCAGTGGGGGATTTTCGGAGACCCAGTACTTC; cdr3_aa: CASSGGFSETQYF
clone_size: many; v_call: TRBV21-1; j_call: TRBJ2-5; d_call: -; cdr3_nt: TGTGCCAGCAGCAAAGGAGGTCTGACCGGCCCCCGTCAAGAGACCCAGTACTTC; cdr3_aa: CASSKGGLTGPRQETQYF
clone_size: once; v_call: TRBV12-3/TRBV12-4; j_call: TRBJ2-7; d_call: -; cdr3_nt: TGTGCCAGCACGGAGGAGCCCAATGCCTACGAGCAGTACTTC; cdr3_aa: CASTEEPNAYEQYF
clone_size: few; v_call: TRBV28; j_call: TRBJ2-7; d_call: -; cdr3_nt: TGTGCCAGCAGTTTTCATAGGGGCGCCTTCTCCTACGAGCAGTACTTC; cdr3_aa: CASSFHRGAFSYEQYF
clone_size: many; v_call: TRBV27; j_call: TRBJ1-2; d_call: -; cdr3_nt: TGTGCCAGCAGTTTGAGGGGCGCGGGGGTTCGCTATGGCTACACCTTC; cdr3_aa: CASSLRGAGVRYGYTF